The rows below give T cell receptor beta chains drawn from one sample of a study of cytomegalovirus exposure and HLA in healthy donors. TCRdb's copy holds only in-frame clones and misses some; the assay was immunoSEQ multiplex PCR. The sample contains about 130,000 clones, approximately 81% of which appear only once. Sequencing was performed on PBMCs. The receptors were gathered from a man aged 18 to 30 in good health and CMV-seropositive. Each CDR3 is given with its conserved first and last residue. D genes are given only for firm matches. A row's size may be missing; if present it is once, few, many or a size class.

>few|TRBJ2-5|TRBV20-1|-
TGCAGTGGACTAGTTCAAGAGACCCAGTACTTC
CSGLVQETQYF
>-|TRBJ2-7|TRBV9|-
TGTGCCAGCAGCGTGGACACGAGTCCCTACGAGCAGTACTTC
CASSVDTSPYEQYF
>-|TRBJ2-6|TRBV5-6|TRBD1
TGTGCCAGCAGTTTGGATGGACAGGGAAGCTCTGGGGCCAACGTCCTGACTTTC
CASSLDGQGSSGANVLTF
>-|TRBJ2-5|TRBV13|TRBD2
TGTGCCAGCAGCTTACTAGCGGGGGGGCGCCCGACCCAGTACTTC
CASSLLAGGRPTQYF
>few|TRBJ2-7|TRBV4-3|TRBD1
TGCGCCAGCAGCCAAAGACAGGGCTCCTACGAGCAGTACTTC
CASSQRQGSYEQYF
>-|TRBJ1-5|TRBV29-1|-
TGCAGCGTTGGCGAGGGATTGGGTCAGCCCCAGCATTTT
CSVGEGLGQPQHF
>once|TRBJ1-1|TRBV9|-
TGTGCCAGCAGCGTAGGTCAGGGTCTTAACACTGAAGCTTTCTTT
CASSVGQGLNTEAFF
>-|TRBJ2-1|TRBV5-8|-
TGTGCCAGCAGCTACGGGACTCCTGAACCGAAAGAGCAGTTCTTC
CASSYGTPEPKEQFF
>-|TRBJ2-7|TRBV30|TRBD1
TGTGCCTGGAGGACAGGGGTAAACTCCTACGAGCAGTACTTC
CAWRTGVNSYEQYF
>-|TRBJ2-3|TRBV14|TRBD1
TGTGCCAGCAGCTTAACTTGGACAGGGGGCACAGATACGCAGTATTTT
CASSLTWTGGTDTQYF
>-|TRBJ1-5|TRBV9|-
TGTGCCAGCAGCGGTGGGTCGGGAGATGATCAGCCCCAGCATTTT
CASSGGSGDDQPQHF
>-|TRBJ2-1|TRBV5-1|TRBD2
TGCGCCAGCAGCTTGGCCAGCGGGGCAAGCTCCTACAATGAGCAGTTCTTC
CASSLASGASSYNEQFF
>few|TRBJ1-2|TRBV4-1|-
TGCGCCAGCAGCCAAGGGACAGACTATGGCTACACCTTC
CASSQGTDYGYTF
>-|TRBJ2-7|TRBV4-3|-
TGCGCCAGCAGCCAAGTGGGGAGCGAGCAGTACTTC
CASSQVGSEQYF
>-|TRBJ2-3|TRBV19|-
TGTGCCAGTAGTATTGCCGGGGATAACACAGATACGCAGTATTTT
CASSIAGDNTDTQYF
>once|TRBJ1-1|TRBV2|-
TGTGCCAGCACCATTAACCCGGGGAACACTGAAGCTTTCTTT
CASTINPGNTEAFF
>-|TRBJ1-6|TRBV19|TRBD1
TGTGCCAGTAGTTTCAGGACAGGTCGGAATTCACCCCTCCACTTT
CASSFRTGRNSPLHF
>once|TRBJ2-3|TRBV6-5|TRBD1
TGTGCCAGCAGACTTAATAGACAGGGCGCAGATACGCAGTATTTT
CASRLNRQGADTQYF
>-|TRBJ2-7|TRBV30|-
TGTGCCTGGAGTGTGGGCGGAGGGCACTACGAGCAGTACTTC
CAWSVGGGHYEQYF
>once|TRBJ1-4|TRBV7-9|-
TGTGCCAGCAGCCCGGAGGGTTTCATCCCTAATGAAAAACTGTTTTTT
CASSPEGFIPNEKLFF
>-|TRBJ1-4|TRBV27|TRBD1
TGTGCCAGCAGTCCGCACAGGGGAACTAATGAAAAACTGTTTTTT
CASSPHRGTNEKLFF
>-|TRBJ2-2|TRBV4-3|TRBD2
TGCGCCAGCAGCCGAGGACTAGAGACCGGGGAGCTGTTTTTT
CASSRGLETGELFF
>-|TRBJ2-1|TRBV5-5|-
TGTGCCAGCAGTGTTTACAATGGGCAGTTCTTC
CASSVYNGQFF
>-|TRBJ1-2|TRBV19|-
TGTGCCAGTATGGGCCAGGGTGGAAACTATGGCTACACCTTC
CASMGQGGNYGYTF